These 16 T cell receptor beta chains originate from one sample sequenced in a study of blood T cell repertoires in COVID-19. Some clones are missing from TCRdb's copy, which holds only in-frame ones; the method was immunoSEQ multiplex PCR. This table has approximately 220,000 clones, 85% to 90% appearing once. Sequencing was performed on peripheral blood. These receptors were collected from a man aged 55 to 70 with acute or convalescent COVID-19.

This clone was counted once. This rearrangement joins TRBV19 to TRBJ2-3; D is uncertain. Germline CDR1 and CDR2: LNHDA and SQIVND (reference sequence). V was shortened by 3 bases and J by 0 bases, with 13 bases between the two germline ends. This CDR3 has 16 residues. The CDR3 spells CASSMGTVVSTDTQYF. In nucleotides, the CDR3 is TGTGCCAGTAGTATGGGTACAGTGGTTAGCACAGATACGCAGTATTTT.

This chain uses TRBV7-4 with TRBJ1-2; no clear D. The length of the CDR3 is 15 residues. Between the trimmed V and J ends, which lost 1 base and 10 bases, there was a span of 19 bases. Per the germline V gene, CDR1 is SGHVT and CDR2 is SQSDAQ. As DNA, the CDR3 is TGTGCCAGCAGCTTAGAGCGGCGAGGTGCTCAGGCCTACACCTTC. It is translated as CASSLERRGAQAYTF.

This clone turned up a few times. The genes are TRBV5-1 and TRBJ1-1, with TRBD1 matching 8 bases. The CDR3 consists of 14 residues. V trimming: 2 bases; J trimming: 1 base; junction bases outside the gene matches: 1. From germline, CDR1 is SGHRS and CDR2 YFSETQ. CDR3: CASSFDRGNTEAFF. For the CDR3, the DNA is TGCGCCAGCAGCTTCGACAGGGGGAACACTGAAGCTTTCTTT.

This clone was recorded once. V usage is TRBV6-4 and J usage is TRBJ2-3; D not certain. Deletions cut 0 bases from V and 4 bases from J, with 8 bases between. Looked up from germline, CDR1 is MRHNA and CDR2 is SNTAGT. The CDR3 length is 14 residues. CDR3 loop: CASSDSLASDTQYF. The DNA for the CDR3 is TGTGCCAGCAGTGACTCGTTGGCTTCAGATACGCAGTATTTT.

This chain uses TRBV5-1 with TRBJ1-5; D unresolved. CDR1 is SGHRS and CDR2 is YFSETQ in the germline V gene. The CDR3 sequence is 15 residues long. The V and J ends lost 0 bases and 3 bases respectively, with 10 bases between them. The CDR3 region has the DNA TGCGCCAGCAGCTTGGCCGGTGGTGACAATCAGCCCCAGCATTTT. Amino acids: CASSLAGGDNQPQHF.

The V gene is TRBV6-1, the J gene TRBJ1-2; 8 bases agree with TRBD1. V lost 0 bases to trimming and J lost 7 bases; unmatched junction nucleotides: 13. This CDR3 contains 17 residues. Germline V lookup: CDR1 MNHNS, CDR2 SASEGT. The CDR3 reads CASSEALVGQGAFGYTF. The DNA for the CDR3 is TGTGCCAGCAGTGAAGCGCTAGTGGGGCAGGGGGCGTTTGGCTACACCTTC.

This clone appeared a single time. The J gene is TRBJ2-3, the V gene TRBV5-1; the D is unclear. The germline V and J ends were trimmed by 0 bases and 2 bases, with 7 bases remaining between them. CDR1 and CDR2 from the germline V gene are SGHRS and YFSETQ. This CDR3 comprises 14 residues. CDR3 bases: TGCGCCAGCAGCTTGGCGACAATCACAGATACGCAGTATTTT. Its translation is CASSLATITDTQYF. The full variable domain, in which reference TRBV5-1 and TRBJ2-3 provide the parts outside the CDR3, is KAGVTQTPRYLIKTRGQQVTLSCSPISGHRSVSWYQQTPGQGLQFLFEYFSETQRNKGNFPGRFSGRQFSNSRSEMNVSTLELGDSALYLCASSLATITDTQYFGPGTRLTVL.

This chain uses TRBV2 with TRBJ2-7, with a weak D call TRBD1 (5 bases). The germline CDR1 and CDR2 sequences are SNHLY and FYNNEI. Between the trimmed V and J ends, which lost 8 bases and 2 bases, there was a span of 13 bases. The CDR3 is 13 amino acids. The CDR3 DNA is TGTGCCAGCTATAAGGGGTGGGCCTACGAGCAGTACTTC. Its translation: CASYKGWAYEQYF.

The chain recombines TRBV7-9 with TRBJ1-5; 7 nucleotides align to TRBD1. CDR1 is SEHNR, CDR2 FQNEAQ, per germline (reference sequence). This CDR3 has 15 amino acids. V dropped 5 bases and J dropped 3; count of bases not matched to a gene: 7. CDR3 sequence: CASSLGTAINQPQHF. The CDR3 DNA follows: TGTGCCAGCAGCCTTGGGACAGCGATCAATCAGCCCCAGCATTTT.

The chain combines TRBV14 with TRBJ2-7; 12 positions match TRBD1. The CDR3 is made up of 16 amino acids. Germline V gene data show CDR1 as SGHDN and CDR2 as FVKESK. V lost 1 base to trimming and J lost 4 bases; unmatched junction nucleotides: 5. The CDR3 DNA follows: TGTGCCAGCAGCCAAGCAGGGACAGGGGGCGATTACGAGCAGTACTTC. It translates to CASSQAGTGGDYEQYF.

V is TRBV30 and J is TRBJ1-1, with D unresolved. The germline gives CDR1 GTSNPN, CDR2 SVGIG (reference sequence). The CDR3 is made up of 15 amino acids. V was pared by 3 bases and J by 4 bases, with 18 bases between. In DNA form, the CDR3 reads TGTGCCTGGAGCGGGAACAGCCAGAGCGGCACTGAAGCTTTCTTT. This sequence encodes CAWSGNSQSGTEAFF. Filled out from reference TRBV30 and TRBJ1-1, the complete variable domain reads SQTIHQWPATLVQPVGSPLSLECTVEGTSNPNLYWYRQAAGRGLQLLFYSVGIGQISSEVPQNLSASRPQDRQFILSSKKLLLSDSGFYLCAWSGNSQSGTEAFFGQGTRLTVV.

V is TRBV13 and J is TRBJ1-2, with 7 positions matching TRBD1. V shed 5 bases, J shed 3 bases, and the junction held 3 bases outside the gene matches. This CDR3 spans 13 amino acids. CDR1 and CDR2 from the germline V gene are PRHDT and FYEKMQ (reference sequence). This CDR3 is CASSKQGYYGYTF. CDR3 in DNA: TGTGCCAGCAGCAAACAGGGGTACTATGGCTACACCTTC.

The chain joins TRBV5-1 to TRBJ1-4, with 10 bases aligning to TRBD1. The CDR3 covers 18 residues. J gave up 5 bases and V 2 bases, and 12 bases lay outside the gene matches. The germline gives CDR1 SGHRS, CDR2 YFSETQ. CDR3 loop: CASSFADRGLALNEKLFF. Here the CDR3 DNA reads TGCGCCAGCAGCTTTGCTGACAGGGGGCTCGCGCTCAATGAAAAACTGTTTTTT.

This chain joins TRBV20-1 and TRBJ1-3, with 7 bases aligning to TRBD1. Trimming removed 3 bases from V and 4 bases from J; junction bases left unmatched: 12. The CDR3 contains 16 residues. Germline V gene data show CDR1 as DFQATT and CDR2 as SNEGSKA (reference sequence). In DNA, the CDR3 is TGCAGTGCTAGTCTTCGTCAGGGGGTATCAGGAAACACCATATATTTT. Its translation is CSASLRQGVSGNTIYF.

The CDR3 reads CASSMDSEAFF. CDR3 sequence (DNA): TGTGCCAGTAGTATGGACAGTGAAGCTTTCTTT. The chain uses TRBV19 and TRBJ1-1, with D possibly matching TRBD1 (6 bases). CDR3 length equals 11 residues. Trimming removed 3 bases at V and 7 bases at J, with 6 bases between. The germline V gene encodes CDR1 LNHDA and CDR2 SQIVND (reference sequence).

This chain joins TRBV4-1 and TRBJ1-5; D possibly corresponds to TRBD1 (6 bases). The CDR3 consists of 15 residues. Germline V gene sequence: CDR1 MGHRA, CDR2 YSYEKL. V lost 1 base and J 4 bases, leaving 11 bases between the germline ends. The CDR3 here is CASSQVGTPNQPQHF. CDR3 DNA sequence: TGCGCCAGCAGCCAAGTCGGGACACCGAATCAGCCCCAGCATTTT.